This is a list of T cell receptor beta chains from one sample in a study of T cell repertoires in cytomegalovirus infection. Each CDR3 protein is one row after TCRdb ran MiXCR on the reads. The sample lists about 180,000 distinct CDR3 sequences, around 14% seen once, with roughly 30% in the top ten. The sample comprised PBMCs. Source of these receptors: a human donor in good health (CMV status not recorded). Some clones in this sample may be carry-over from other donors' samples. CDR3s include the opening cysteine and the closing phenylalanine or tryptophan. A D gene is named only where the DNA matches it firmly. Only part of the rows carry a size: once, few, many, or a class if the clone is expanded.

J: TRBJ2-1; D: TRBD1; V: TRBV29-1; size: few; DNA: TGCAGCGTTGAAGGCCCGGACAGGAAAAACTACAATGAGCAGTTCTTC; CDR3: CSVEGPDRKNYNEQFF
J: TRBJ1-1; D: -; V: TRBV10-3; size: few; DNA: TGTGCCATCAGTGAATTCTCCAGGAACACTGAAGCTTTCTTT; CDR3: CAISEFSRNTEAFF
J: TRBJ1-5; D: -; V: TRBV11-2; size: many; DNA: TGTGCCAGCAGCTTAACGGACGGCAATCAGCCCCAGCATTTT; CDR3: CASSLTDGNQPQHF
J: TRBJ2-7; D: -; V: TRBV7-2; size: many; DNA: TGTGCCAGCAGCCCCCTAGGGGGCTCCTACGAGCAGTACTTC; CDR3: CASSPLGGSYEQYF
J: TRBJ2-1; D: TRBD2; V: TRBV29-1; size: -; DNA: TGCAGCGCACACTTAGCGGGAGGGAGGGTTAATGAGCAGTTCTTC; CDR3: CSAHLAGGRVNEQFF
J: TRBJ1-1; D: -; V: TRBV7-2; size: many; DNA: TGTGCCAGCAGCCTCCGGGTTGGGACTGAAGCTTTCTTT; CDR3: CASSLRVGTEAFF
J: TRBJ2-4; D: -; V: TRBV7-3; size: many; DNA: TGTGCCAGCGGCCATTCAGGGACCAAAAACATTCAGTACTTC; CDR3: CASGHSGTKNIQYF
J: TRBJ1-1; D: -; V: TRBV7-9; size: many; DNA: TGTGCCAGCAGGAGGGGGAACACTGAAGCTTTCTTT; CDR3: CASRRGNTEAFF
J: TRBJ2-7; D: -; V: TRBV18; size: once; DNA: TGTGCCAGCTCACCACTAGGAGACCTAGGAAGCGAGCAGTACTTC; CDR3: CASSPLGDLGSEQYF
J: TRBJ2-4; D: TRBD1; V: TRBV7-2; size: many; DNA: TGTGCCAGCAGCTCCTCTTACAGACAGGGGTCGAACATTCAGTACTTC; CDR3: CASSSSYRQGSNIQYF
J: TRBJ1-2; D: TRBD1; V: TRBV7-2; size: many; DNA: TGTGCCAGCAGCTACCTATCGACAGGGCGGGGCTACACCTTC; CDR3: CASSYLSTGRGYTF
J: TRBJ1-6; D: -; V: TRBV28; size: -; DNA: TGTGCCAGCAGTGGGGAAAATTCACCCCTCCACTTT; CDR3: CASSGENSPLHF
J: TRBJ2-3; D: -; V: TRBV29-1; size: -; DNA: TGCAGCGTTACGGACAGCCATACGCAGTATTTT; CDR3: CSVTDSHTQYF
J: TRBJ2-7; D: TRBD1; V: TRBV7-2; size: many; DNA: TGTGCCAGCAGCTCCCTCTCCGGGACAGGGCACGAGCAGTACTTC; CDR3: CASSSLSGTGHEQYF
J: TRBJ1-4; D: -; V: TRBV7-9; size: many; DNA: TGTGCCAGCAGCCCGTTAAGCTTAAATGAAAAACTGTTTTTT; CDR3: CASSPLSLNEKLFF
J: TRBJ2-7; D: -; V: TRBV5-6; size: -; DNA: TGTGCCAGCAGCCGGGGACGGTCAATCTACGAGCAGTACTTC; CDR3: CASSRGRSIYEQYF
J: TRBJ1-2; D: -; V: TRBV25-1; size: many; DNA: TGTGCCAGCAGTGAATACTCCCGGGGCGATGGCTACACCTTC; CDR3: CASSEYSRGDGYTF